This T cell receptor beta chain was profiled in a study of shared T cell receptors in the human thymus. Looked up from germline, CDR1 is SGHNT and CDR2 is YYREEE (reference sequence). Trimming at V came to 0 bases and at J to 2 bases, leaving 8 bases not matched to a gene. The CDR3 totals 17 residues. Profiled with immunoSEQ multiplex PCR; TCRdb holds only in-frame clones, not every one. The table has approximately 68,000 clones, over 90% seen once. This chain uses TRBV5-4 with TRBJ2-5; TRBD2 aligns across 9 bases. The TCR was taken from a human donor. Sequenced input: thymocytes. CDR3 bases: TGTGCCAGCAGCTTGGTGCTAGCGGGGTTCTATCAAGAGACCCAGTACTTC. Protein: CASSLVLAGFYQETQYF.